Below are 30 T cell receptor beta chains sequenced from a single sample in a study of human T cells and chemical hapten exposure. TCRdb re-analysed the RACE reads in MiXCR, keeping a single row per CDR3 protein. Of about 77,000 distinct CDR3 sequences in the sample, 12% to 15% are singletons; the top ten hold 4% to 6%. Described time point: pre-sensitization, week 0. As to treatment: therapeutic diphenylcyclopropenone sensitization with weekly scalp DPC. The source was whole blood, collected in connection with sensitization to the hapten diphenylcyclopropenone (DPC). Every receptor here comes from a woman in her forties or fifties with alopecia areata. Some clones in this sample may be carry-over from other donors' samples.

The chain recombines TRBV6-7 with TRBJ2-3; 9 positions agree with TRBD2. TRBV6-7 is designated an ORF whose function remains uncertain. V shed 8 bases, J shed 6 bases, and the junction held 15 bases outside the gene matches. This CDR3 has 16 amino acids. The CDR3 sequence: CASYHPGGRAWDTQYF. The CDR3 DNA reads TGTGCCAGCTACCATCCCGGCGGGAGGGCCTGGGATACGCAGTATTTT.

This clonotype showed up just a few times. The rearrangement links TRBV15 to TRBJ1-2, with D hard to call. CDR3 length equals 14 residues. V was cut by 0 bases and J by 2 bases, with 7 bases left in between. Germline V gene sequence: CDR1 LNHNV, CDR2 YYDKDF (reference sequence). CDR3 region: CATSRERENYGYTF. Written as DNA, the CDR3 is TGTGCCACCAGCAGAGAGCGGGAAAACTATGGCTACACCTTC.

This clonotype was seen a handful of times. The chain carries TRBV12-3 or TRBV12-4 and TRBJ1-5; D is perhaps TRBD1 (5 bases). The CDR3 has 14 amino acids. V was clipped by 3 bases and J by 4 bases, with 10 bases between them. The CDR3 DNA sequence: TGTGCCAGCAGTTTGGGAGGGACGAATCAGCCCCAGCATTTT. Its translation is CASSLGGTNQPQHF.

In this sample, this clonotype turned up a few times. The genes are TRBV6-2 or TRBV6-3 and TRBJ2-1; TRBD2 is a possible D gene (5 bases). V lost 6 bases to trimming and J lost 6 bases, with 9 bases between them. The CDR3 loop spans 12 amino acids. The germline CDR1 and CDR2 sequences are MNHEY and SVGEGT. CDR3 residues: CASSLTSNEQFF. The CDR3 DNA sequence: TGTGCCAGCAGCCTTACTAGCAATGAGCAGTTCTTC.

This clonotype was found a few times. The rearrangement uses TRBV7-2 and TRBJ1-6; no clear D gene. Germline CDR1 is SGHTA and CDR2 is FQGNSA. V was shortened by 3 bases and J by 5 bases, with 11 bases between the two germline ends. This CDR3 comprises 15 residues. CDR3 sequence reads: CASSFRTANNSPLHF. CDR3 nucleotide sequence: TGTGCCAGCAGCTTTCGAACAGCTAATAATTCACCCCTCCACTTT.

This clonotype was seen repeatedly, ten times or more. J is TRBJ2-7 and V is TRBV20-1; 7 bases fit TRBD2. The germline gives CDR1 DFQATT, CDR2 SNEGSKA (reference sequence). CDR3 length equals 14 residues. The ends lost 0 bases at V and 7 bases at J; junction bases unmatched: 9. The CDR3 spells CSARDSRELGEQYF. The CDR3 nucleotides read TGCAGTGCTAGAGATTCGCGGGAGCTGGGGGAGCAGTACTTC.

J is TRBJ1-2 and V is TRBV20-1; D ambiguous. CDR1 is DFQATT and CDR2 is SNEGSKA in the germline V gene (reference sequence). V was pared by 5 bases and J by 2 bases, with 9 bases between. CDR3 length equals 12 residues. The CDR3 loop reads CSAPAQNYGYTF. DNA for the CDR3: TGCAGTGCTCCGGCACAGAACTATGGCTACACCTTC.

The chain joins TRBV3-1 to TRBJ2-1; TRBD2 might be the D (7 bases). Deletions cut 1 base from V and 8 bases from J, with 15 bases between. The V gene's germline CDR1 is LGHDT and CDR2 YNNKEL (reference sequence). CDR3 size: 15 residues. CDR3 amino acids: CASSQAGKGGDEQFF. DNA of the CDR3: TGTGCCAGCAGCCAAGCGGGAAAAGGGGGGGATGAGCAGTTCTTC.

This sequence joins TRBV29-1 and TRBJ2-5; a possible D gene is TRBD1 (6 bases). Trimming took 7 bases from V and 3 from J, leaving 12 bases between them. Germline CDR1 SQVTM, CDR2 ANQGSEA. This CDR3 is 12 amino acids long. CDR3 nucleotide sequence: TGCAGCGGCGGACAGTCGAAAGAGACCCAGTACTTC. This sequence encodes CSGGQSKETQYF.

The chain has TRBV6-6 and TRBJ1-1, with D possibly matching TRBD1 (5 bases). CDR3 length: 13 amino acids. With 7 bases removed from V and 4 bases from J, the gap between germline ends came to 13 bases. Germline assignment: CDR1 MNHNY and CDR2 SVGAGI (reference sequence). The CDR3 coding sequence is TGTGCCAGCAACGGGCGGGGGGTCACTGAAGCTTTCTTT. Amino acids: CASNGRGVTEAFF.

The chain couples TRBV6-6 to TRBJ2-3, with D possibly being TRBD2 (5 bases). Trimming left V 5 bases short and J 1 base short, with 13 bases between. The CDR3 loop spans 15 amino acids. Germline CDR1 MNHNY, CDR2 SVGAGI (reference sequence). The CDR3 region has the DNA TGTGCCAGCAGTCCCACGAGGGATGGCACAGATACGCAGTATTTT. Translated, it gives CASSPTRDGTDTQYF.

This clonotype was detected only a few times. The rearrangement uses TRBV5-5 and TRBJ1-1; D gene ambiguous. The CDR3 runs 14 residues. Trimming removed 1 base from V and 0 bases from J, with 7 bases in between. Germline CDR1 SGHKS, CDR2 YYEKEE (reference sequence). The CDR3 region is CASSLQLMNTEAFF. DNA for the CDR3: TGTGCCAGCAGCTTGCAGCTCATGAACACTGAAGCTTTCTTT.

The rearrangement joins TRBV7-9 to TRBJ2-1, with D tentatively TRBD2 (6 bases). The length of the CDR3 is 15 residues. Germline CDR1 and CDR2: SEHNR and FQNEAQ (reference sequence). Trimming cost V 1 base and J 6 bases, with 13 bases left between them. CDR3 sequence (DNA): TGTGCCAGCAGCTTAGATGGGACTCTCTCCAATGAGCAGTTCTTC. This codes for CASSLDGTLSNEQFF.

The chain is built from TRBV24-1 and TRBJ2-5; possible D gene TRBD1, 6 bases. The CDR3 runs 15 residues. V lost 7 bases, J lost 1 base, and 15 bases lay in between. Germline CDR1 and CDR2: KGHDR and SFDVKD. For the CDR3, the DNA is TGTGCCACCAGCAAAGGACAGACTCGCCAAGAGACCCAGTACTTC. Translated: CATSKGQTRQETQYF.

There are a few counts of this clonotype. V usage is TRBV11-2 and J usage is TRBJ2-2; the D is unclear. Per germline, CDR1 SGHAT and CDR2 FQNNGV. There are 14 residues in the CDR3. Trimming shortened V by 5 bases and J by 6 bases, and 13 bases separated the two germline ends. The CDR3 reads CASSIKMGAGELFF. In nucleotides, the CDR3 is TGTGCCAGCAGCATAAAAATGGGCGCCGGGGAGCTGTTTTTT.

This clonotype was picked up a small number of times. This chain uses TRBV5-5 with TRBJ1-5; D call uncertain. The CDR3 sequence is 14 residues long. Deletions cut 4 bases from V and 3 bases from J, with 11 bases between. Germline CDR1 is SGHKS and CDR2 is YYEKEE (reference sequence). The DNA for the CDR3 is TGTGCCAGCAGCCTTAGGGATTTCAATCAGCCCCAGCATTTT. Protein product: CASSLRDFNQPQHF.

This clonotype was seen ten or more times. The chain employs TRBV12-3 or TRBV12-4 and TRBJ1-5, with TRBD1 identical over 7 bases. Losses at the gene ends were 5 bases for V and 6 bases for J; bases not matched to a gene: 10. This CDR3 has 15 residues. CDR3 amino acids: CASSTGTVISQPQHF. The DNA for the CDR3 is TGTGCCAGCAGTACCGGGACAGTAATTAGTCAGCCCCAGCATTTT.

In its sample, this clonotype was seen a few times. This chain links TRBV21-1 with TRBJ1-5; the table's D call, TRBD1, has no DNA check behind it. TRBV21-1 is a pseudogene locus. This CDR3 has 16 amino acids. CDR3 bases: TGTGCCAGCAAGGAACAGGGGTGGTTTGGCAATCAGCCCCAGCATTTT. Translation: CASKEQGWFGNQPQHF.

The gene calls are TRBV20-1 and TRBJ2-7, with 7 nucleotides matching TRBD2. V lost 6 bases to trimming and J lost 5 bases; unmatched junction nucleotides: 10. The CDR3 contains 13 residues. CDR1 and CDR2 (germline): DFQATT, SNEGSKA (reference sequence). CDR3 coding DNA: TGCAGTGCCGATTTAGGGGAGGGCCACGAGCAGTACTTC. Its protein is CSADLGEGHEQYF.

The rearrangement joins TRBV7-8 to TRBJ1-1; 8 positions match TRBD1. The CDR3 spans 14 residues. Germline values: CDR1 SGHVS, CDR2 FQNEAQ. V lost 10 bases and J lost 1; bases outside the gene matches: 8. The CDR3 nucleotides are TGTGCCACCACCGCCGGACAGGGGAACACTGAAGCTTTCTTT. This codes for CATTAGQGNTEAFF.

The genes are TRBV5-1 and TRBJ2-1; no reliable D call. Trimming took 2 bases from V and 0 from J, leaving 9 bases between them. This CDR3 is 15 amino acids long. Germline CDR1 reads SGHRS; CDR2 reads YFSETQ. The CDR3 loop is CASSLTASSYNEQFF. CDR3 DNA sequence: TGCGCCAGCAGCTTAACGGCTAGCTCCTACAATGAGCAGTTCTTC.

This clonotype showed up just a few times. The chain links TRBV10-3 to TRBJ2-5; D is unresolved. Germline CDR1 is ENHRY and CDR2 is SYGVKD. Deletions cut 3 bases from V and 2 bases from J, with 7 bases between. CDR3 size: 13 residues. The chain's CDR3 is CAISESSQETQYF. As DNA, the CDR3 is TGTGCCATCAGTGAATCATCACAAGAGACCCAGTACTTC.

J is TRBJ1-2 and V is TRBV7-9; D remains ambiguous. Between the trimmed V and J ends, which lost 5 bases and 2 bases, there was a span of 15 bases. CDR1 and CDR2 from the germline V gene are SEHNR and FQNEAQ (reference sequence). The CDR3 is 15 residues long. CDR3 coding DNA: TGTGCCAGCAGCCCCCCCGGGCTCAGGAACTATGGCTACACCTTC. As protein: CASSPPGLRNYGYTF.

This clonotype occurred many times. This chain joins TRBV9 and TRBJ2-2; D remains ambiguous. Per germline, CDR1 SGDLS and CDR2 YYNGEE. The ends were cut back, 1 base at V and 2 bases at J, with 12 bases in the middle. The CDR3 extends over 16 amino acids. CDR3 in amino acids: CASSVSGNLNTGELFF. Here the CDR3 DNA reads TGTGCCAGCAGCGTATCGGGTAACCTTAACACCGGGGAGCTGTTTTTT.

The chain recombines TRBV19 with TRBJ1-2; perhaps TRBD1 as D (6 bases). V lost 5 bases and J lost 8, with 15 bases in between. The CDR3 runs 13 residues. Germline V gene sequence: CDR1 LNHDA, CDR2 SQIVND (reference sequence). The CDR3 region is CASSVQQGRGYTF. Written as DNA, the CDR3 is TGTGCCAGTAGTGTCCAACAGGGCCGCGGCTACACCTTC.

This clonotype was observed a few times. V usage is TRBV5-5 and J usage is TRBJ1-4, with no clear D. CDR3 length: 14 amino acids. The germline V and J ends were trimmed by 1 base and 0 bases, with 4 bases remaining between them. Germline CDR1 is SGHKS and CDR2 is YYEKEE (reference sequence). The CDR3: CASSLRATNEKLFF. Here the CDR3 DNA reads TGTGCCAGCAGCTTGCGGGCAACTAATGAAAAACTGTTTTTT.

Only a few counts were recorded for this clonotype. The DNA is omitted, as the CDR3 cannot be located on it reliably, and the CDR3 follows TCRdb's listing. This sequence joins TRBV12-3 or TRBV12-4 and TRBJ2-3; the table's D call of TRBD1 was not tested on the DNA. The CDR3 extends over 16 residues, inclusive of both ends. CDR3 amino acids: CASSFLAGTSTDTQYF.

This clonotype was observed at least ten times. The rearrangement uses TRBV19 and TRBJ2-5, with TRBD1 identical over 9 bases. The germline gives CDR1 LNHDA, CDR2 SQIVND (reference sequence). This CDR3 has 16 residues. J gave up 4 bases and V 5 bases, and 11 bases lay outside the gene matches. CDR3 amino acids: CASSSRTGEVAETQYF. CDR3 DNA: TGTGCCAGTAGTTCGCGGACAGGGGAGGTGGCAGAGACCCAGTACTTC.

CDR3 sequence (DNA): TGCGCCAGCAGCCCGTTGACAGGGGGCAATTCAGATGAGCAGTTCTTC. It yields the protein CASSPLTGGNSDEQFF. The chain employs TRBV5-1 and TRBJ2-1; 10 nucleotides match TRBD1. This CDR3 spans 16 amino acids. J gave up 8 bases and V 4 bases, and 12 bases lay outside the gene matches. The germline V gene has CDR1 SGHRS and CDR2 YFSETQ.

In this sample, this clonotype turned up a few times. The chain carries TRBV4-3 and TRBJ2-1, with D possibly TRBD2 on 6 matching bases. Germline CDR1 and CDR2: LGHNA and YSLEER. The V end lost 6 bases, the J end lost 7 bases, and 13 bases lay between the germline ends. The CDR3 totals 13 residues. The CDR3 sequence: CASSQMGGNEQFF. As DNA, the CDR3 is TGCGCCAGCAGTCAAATGGGGGGAAATGAGCAGTTCTTC.